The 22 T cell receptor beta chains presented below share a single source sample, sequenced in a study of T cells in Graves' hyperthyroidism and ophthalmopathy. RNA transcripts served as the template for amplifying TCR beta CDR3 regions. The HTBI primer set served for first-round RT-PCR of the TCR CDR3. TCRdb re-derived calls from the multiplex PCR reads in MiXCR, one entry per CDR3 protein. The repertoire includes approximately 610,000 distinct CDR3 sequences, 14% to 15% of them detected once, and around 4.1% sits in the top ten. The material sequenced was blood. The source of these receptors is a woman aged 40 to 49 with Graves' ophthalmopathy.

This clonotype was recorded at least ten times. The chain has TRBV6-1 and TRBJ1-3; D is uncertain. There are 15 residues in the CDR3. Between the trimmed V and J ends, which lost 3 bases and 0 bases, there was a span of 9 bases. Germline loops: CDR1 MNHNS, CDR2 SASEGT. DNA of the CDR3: TGTGCCAGCAGTGAGGCCCCCGCCTCTGGAAACACCATATATTTT. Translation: CASSEAPASGNTIYF.

The CDR3 nucleotides read TGCAGTGCTAGAGAGGAGGACGAGCAGTACTTC. Its translation: CSAREEDEQYF. V gene TRBV20-1 combines with J gene TRBJ2-7; weak D call: TRBD2 (5 bases). Trimming took off 0 bases at V and 5 bases at J, with 5 bases between the two ends. CDR3 length: 11 amino acids. Germline V CDR1 and CDR2: DFQATT, SNEGSKA (reference sequence).

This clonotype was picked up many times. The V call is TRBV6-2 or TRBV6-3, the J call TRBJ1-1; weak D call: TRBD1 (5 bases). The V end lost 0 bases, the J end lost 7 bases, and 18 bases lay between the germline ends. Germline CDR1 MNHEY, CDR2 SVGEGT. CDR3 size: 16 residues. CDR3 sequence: CASSYSQPEGKVEAFF. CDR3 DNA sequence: TGTGCCAGCAGTTACTCTCAACCCGAGGGGAAGGTTGAAGCTTTCTTT.

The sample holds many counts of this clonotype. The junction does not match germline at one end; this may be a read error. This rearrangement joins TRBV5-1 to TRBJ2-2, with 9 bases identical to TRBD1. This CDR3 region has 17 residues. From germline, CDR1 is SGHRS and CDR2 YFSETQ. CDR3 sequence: CASLSDRGLSNAGELFF. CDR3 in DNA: TGCGCCAGCCTGTCGGACAGGGGCTTATCGAACGCCGGGGAGCTGTTTTTT.

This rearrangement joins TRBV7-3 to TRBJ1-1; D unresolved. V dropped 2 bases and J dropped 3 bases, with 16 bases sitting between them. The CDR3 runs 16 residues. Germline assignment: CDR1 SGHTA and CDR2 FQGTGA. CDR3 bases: TGTGCCAGCAGCTTATCGAGACTTAGGGTGGACACTGAAGCTTTCTTT. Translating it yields CASSLSRLRVDTEAFF.

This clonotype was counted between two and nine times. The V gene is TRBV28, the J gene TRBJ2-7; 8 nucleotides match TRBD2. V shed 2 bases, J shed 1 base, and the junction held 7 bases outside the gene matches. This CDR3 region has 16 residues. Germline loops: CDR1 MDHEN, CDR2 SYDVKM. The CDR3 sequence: CASSLVTSGRSYEQYF. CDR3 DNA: TGTGCCAGCAGTTTAGTCACTAGCGGTAGATCCTACGAGCAGTACTTC.

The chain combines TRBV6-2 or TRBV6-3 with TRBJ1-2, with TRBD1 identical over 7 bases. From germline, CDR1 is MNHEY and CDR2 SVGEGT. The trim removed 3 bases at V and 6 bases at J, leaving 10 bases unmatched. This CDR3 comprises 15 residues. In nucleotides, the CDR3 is TGTGCCAGCAGTTATGCCCTCACCGGGACAGATGGCTACACCTTC. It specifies CASSYALTGTDGYTF.

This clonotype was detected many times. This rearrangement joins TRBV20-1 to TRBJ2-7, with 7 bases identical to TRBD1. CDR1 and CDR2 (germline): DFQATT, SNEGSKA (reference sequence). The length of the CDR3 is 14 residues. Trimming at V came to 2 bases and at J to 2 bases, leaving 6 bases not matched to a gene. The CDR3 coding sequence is TGCAGTGCTAGACCTGGGACAGCCACCTACGAGCAGTACTTC. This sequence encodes CSARPGTATYEQYF.

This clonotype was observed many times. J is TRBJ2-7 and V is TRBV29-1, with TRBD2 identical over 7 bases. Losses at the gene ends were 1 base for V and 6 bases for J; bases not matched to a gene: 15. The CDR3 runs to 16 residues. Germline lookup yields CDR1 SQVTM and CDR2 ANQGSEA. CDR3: CSVEAPRGGRDLEQYF. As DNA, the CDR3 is TGCAGCGTTGAAGCCCCCCGCGGTGGGAGGGATCTCGAGCAGTACTTC.

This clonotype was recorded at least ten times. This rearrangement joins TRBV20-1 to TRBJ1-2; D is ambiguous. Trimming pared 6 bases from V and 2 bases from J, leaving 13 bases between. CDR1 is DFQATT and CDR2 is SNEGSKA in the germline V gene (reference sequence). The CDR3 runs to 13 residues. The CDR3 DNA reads TGCAGTGCGACCAAAGTAGGGAACTATGGCTACACCTTC. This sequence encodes CSATKVGNYGYTF.

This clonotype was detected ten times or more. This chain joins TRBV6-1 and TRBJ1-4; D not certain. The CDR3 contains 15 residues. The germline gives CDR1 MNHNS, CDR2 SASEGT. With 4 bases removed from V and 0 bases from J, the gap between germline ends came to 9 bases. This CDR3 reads CASSAIYATNEKLFF. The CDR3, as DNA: TGTGCCAGCAGTGCAATCTACGCAACTAATGAAAAACTGTTTTTT.

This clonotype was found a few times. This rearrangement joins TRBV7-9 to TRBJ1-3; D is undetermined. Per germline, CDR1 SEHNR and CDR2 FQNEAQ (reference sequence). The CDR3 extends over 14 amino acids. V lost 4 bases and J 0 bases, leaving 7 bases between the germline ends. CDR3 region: CASSWGSSGNTIYF. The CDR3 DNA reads TGTGCCAGCAGCTGGGGAAGCTCTGGAAACACCATATATTTT.

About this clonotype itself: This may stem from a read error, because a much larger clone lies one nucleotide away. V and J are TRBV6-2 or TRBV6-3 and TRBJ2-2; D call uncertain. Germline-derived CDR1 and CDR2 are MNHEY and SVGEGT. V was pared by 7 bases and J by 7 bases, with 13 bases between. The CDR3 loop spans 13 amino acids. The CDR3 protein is CASNTGDNGELFF. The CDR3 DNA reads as TGTGCCAGCAATACGGGTGACAACGGGGAGCTGTTTTTT.

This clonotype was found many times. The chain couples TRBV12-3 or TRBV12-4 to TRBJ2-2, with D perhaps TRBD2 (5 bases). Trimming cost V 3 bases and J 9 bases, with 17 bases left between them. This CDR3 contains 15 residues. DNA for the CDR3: TGTGCCAGCAGTTTGGCGGACTTAAGAGACCGGGAGCTGTTTTTT. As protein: CASSLADLRDRELFF.

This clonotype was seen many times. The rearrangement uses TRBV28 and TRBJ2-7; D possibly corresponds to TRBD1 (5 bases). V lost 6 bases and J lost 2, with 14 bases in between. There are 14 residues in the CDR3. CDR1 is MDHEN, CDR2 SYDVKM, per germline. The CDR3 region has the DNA TGTGCCAGCAGCCGACTGACAGTTCCCTACGAGCAGTACTTC. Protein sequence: CASSRLTVPYEQYF.

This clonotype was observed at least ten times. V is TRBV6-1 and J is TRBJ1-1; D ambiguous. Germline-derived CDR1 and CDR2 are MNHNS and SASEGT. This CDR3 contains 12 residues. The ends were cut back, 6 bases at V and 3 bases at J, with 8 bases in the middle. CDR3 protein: CASRTRDTEAFF. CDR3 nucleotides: TGTGCCAGCAGGACACGGGACACTGAAGCTTTCTTT.

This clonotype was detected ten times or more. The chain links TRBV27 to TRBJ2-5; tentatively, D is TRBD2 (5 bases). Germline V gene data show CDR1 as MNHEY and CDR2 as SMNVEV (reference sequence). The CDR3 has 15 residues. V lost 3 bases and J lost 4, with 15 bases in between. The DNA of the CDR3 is TGTGCCAGCAGTTTGCCCCTAGGCGGGCGAGAGACCCAGTACTTC. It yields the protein CASSLPLGGRETQYF.

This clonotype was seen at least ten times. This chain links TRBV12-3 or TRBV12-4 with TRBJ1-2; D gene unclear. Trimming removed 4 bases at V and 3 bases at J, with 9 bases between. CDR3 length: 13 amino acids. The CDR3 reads CASSSVRDYGYTF. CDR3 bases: TGTGCCAGCAGTTCTGTGAGGGACTATGGCTACACCTTC.

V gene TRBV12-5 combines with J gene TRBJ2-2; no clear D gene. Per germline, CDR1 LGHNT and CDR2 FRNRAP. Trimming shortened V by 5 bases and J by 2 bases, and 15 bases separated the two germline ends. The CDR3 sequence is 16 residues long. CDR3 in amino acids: CASGGPADDNTGELFF. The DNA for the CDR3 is TGTGCTAGTGGTGGGCCTGCGGACGATAACACCGGGGAGCTGTTTTTT.

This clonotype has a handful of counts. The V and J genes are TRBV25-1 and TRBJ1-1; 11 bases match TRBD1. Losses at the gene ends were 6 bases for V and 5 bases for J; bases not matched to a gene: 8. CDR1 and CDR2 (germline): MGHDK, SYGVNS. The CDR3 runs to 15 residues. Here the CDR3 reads CASSREGTGGTEAFF. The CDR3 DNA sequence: TGTGCCAGCAGCCGAGAGGGGACAGGGGGAACTGAAGCTTTCTTT.

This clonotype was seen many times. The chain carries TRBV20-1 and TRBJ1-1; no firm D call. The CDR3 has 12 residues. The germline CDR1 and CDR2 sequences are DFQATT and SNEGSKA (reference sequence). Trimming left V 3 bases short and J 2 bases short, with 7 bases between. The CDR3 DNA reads TGCAGTGCTAGGTCCCCTAACACTGAAGCTTTCTTT. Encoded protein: CSARSPNTEAFF.

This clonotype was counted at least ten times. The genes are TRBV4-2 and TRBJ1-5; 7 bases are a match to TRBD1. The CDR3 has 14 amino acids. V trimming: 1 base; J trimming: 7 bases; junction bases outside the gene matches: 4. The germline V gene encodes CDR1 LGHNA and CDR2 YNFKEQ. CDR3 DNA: TGTGCCAGCAGCCAAGGACAGGGCGGGCAGCCCCAGCATTTT. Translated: CASSQGQGGQPQHF.